A single T cell receptor (beta chain) is shown here with its context. This sample was taken from a study of T cell changes during pregnancy in multiple sclerosis. Germline-derived CDR1 and CDR2 are LNHDA and SQIVND (reference sequence). The V and J ends lost 6 bases and 4 bases respectively, with 24 bases between them. The CDR3 contains 17 residues. TCRdb's table, derived via immunoSEQ multiplex PCR, lists solely in-frame clones and lacks some. The sample holds under 120,000 clones, 90% to 95% seen once. V and J are TRBV19 and TRBJ1-2, with D hard to call. The sequencing here drew on peripheral blood, taken after pregnancy. The TCR was taken from a female donor with multiple sclerosis, enrolled in a pregnancy study. CDR3 nucleotide sequence: TGTGCCAGTAGATACCCCCGCCAACATTACCACCGCTATGGCTACACCTTC. The encoded protein is CASRYPRQHYHRYGYTF.